This TCR beta chain was sequenced for a study of blood T cell repertoires in COVID-19. Study context: Samples representing acute and convalescent COVID-19 were sourced from the United States, Italy and Spain. PBMCs, B-cell-depleted T cells, or T cells provided the cDNA or gDNA that made up the material.

The CDR3 is 14 amino acids. Germline assignment: CDR1 MNHEY and CDR2 SVGAGI. Trimming removed 2 bases from V and 9 bases from J; junction bases left unmatched: 4. Original processing notes: Amplification of reference gene primers was used by the study to estimate nucleated cell counts. Measured with immunoSEQ multiplex PCR; TCRdb has only the in-frame clones, and not every one. V and J calls and clone size are as listed in that table; D and trimming were resolved from the DNA. The sample yields fewer than 250,000 clones, under 85% seen once. Material: peripheral blood. V is TRBV6-5 and J is TRBJ2-5; 12 bases are a match to TRBD2. The clonotype was recovered from a human donor in a cohort sampled during active COVID-19. The CDR3 DNA reads as TGTGCCAGCAGTTACCCTAGCGGGAGGGGGGCCCAGTACTTC. Translation: CASSYPSGRGAQYF.